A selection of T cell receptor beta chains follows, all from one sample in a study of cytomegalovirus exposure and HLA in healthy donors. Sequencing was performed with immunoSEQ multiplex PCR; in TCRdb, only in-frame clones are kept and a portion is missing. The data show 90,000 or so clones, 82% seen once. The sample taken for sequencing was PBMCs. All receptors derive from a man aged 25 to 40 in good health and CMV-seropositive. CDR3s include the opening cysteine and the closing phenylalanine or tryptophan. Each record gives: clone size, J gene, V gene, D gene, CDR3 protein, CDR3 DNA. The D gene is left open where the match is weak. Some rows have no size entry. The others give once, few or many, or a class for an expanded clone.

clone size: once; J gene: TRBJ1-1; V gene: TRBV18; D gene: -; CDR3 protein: CASSPWPEAFF; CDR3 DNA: TGTGCCAGCTCCCCCTGGCCTGAAGCTTTCTTT
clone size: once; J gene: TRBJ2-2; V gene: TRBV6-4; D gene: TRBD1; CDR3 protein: CASSPNRGTGELFF; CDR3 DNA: TGTGCCAGCAGCCCCAACAGGGGAACCGGGGAGCTGTTTTTT
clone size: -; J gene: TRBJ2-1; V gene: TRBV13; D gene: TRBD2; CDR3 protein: CASSSPSSGFNEQFF; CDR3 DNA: TGTGCCAGCAGCTCCCCGAGTAGCGGGTTCAATGAGCAGTTCTTC
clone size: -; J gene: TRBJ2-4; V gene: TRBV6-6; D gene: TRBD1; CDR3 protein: CASSYSKPGGRNIQYF; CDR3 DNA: TGTGCCAGCAGTTACTCGAAACCAGGGGGTAGGAACATTCAGTACTTC
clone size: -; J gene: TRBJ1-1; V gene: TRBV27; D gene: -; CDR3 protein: CASSLQRQTNTEAFF; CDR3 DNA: TGTGCCAGCAGTTTACAGAGACAGACTAACACTGAAGCTTTCTTT
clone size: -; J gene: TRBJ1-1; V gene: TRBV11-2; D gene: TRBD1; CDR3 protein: CASSVGQVNTEAFF; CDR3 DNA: TGTGCCAGCAGCGTTGGACAGGTGAACACTGAAGCTTTCTTT
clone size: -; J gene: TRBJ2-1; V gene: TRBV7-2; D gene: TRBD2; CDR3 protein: CASSLALTSGRANEQFF; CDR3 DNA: TGTGCCAGCAGCTTAGCCCTGACTAGCGGGAGGGCCAATGAGCAGTTCTTC
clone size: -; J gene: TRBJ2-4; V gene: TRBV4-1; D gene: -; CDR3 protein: CASSQDPKEGLTKNIQYF; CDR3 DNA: TGCGCCAGCAGCCAAGATCCCAAGGAGGGTCTGACCAAAAACATTCAGTACTTC
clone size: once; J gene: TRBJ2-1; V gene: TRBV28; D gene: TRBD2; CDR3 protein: CASSVAGTSFWEQFF; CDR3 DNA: TGTGCCAGCAGTGTAGCCGGGACTAGCTTCTGGGAGCAGTTCTTC
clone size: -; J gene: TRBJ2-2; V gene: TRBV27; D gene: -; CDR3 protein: CASSLSGQINTGELFF; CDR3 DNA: TGTGCCAGCAGTCTCTCCGGACAGATCAACACCGGGGAGCTGTTTTTT
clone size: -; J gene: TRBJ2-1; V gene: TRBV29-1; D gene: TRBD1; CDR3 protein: CSVARDRSPNEQFF; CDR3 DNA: TGCAGCGTTGCGAGGGACAGGAGCCCCAATGAGCAGTTCTTC
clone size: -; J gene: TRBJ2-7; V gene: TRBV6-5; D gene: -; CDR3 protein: CASRTSGEQYF; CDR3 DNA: TGTGCCAGCAGGACCTCAGGCGAGCAGTACTTC
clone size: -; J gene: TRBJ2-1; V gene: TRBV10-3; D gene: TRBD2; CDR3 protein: CAISESIGLAGGPGSYEQFF; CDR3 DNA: TGTGCCATCAGTGAGTCGATTGGGCTAGCGGGAGGGCCCGGGTCTTATGAGCAGTTCTTC
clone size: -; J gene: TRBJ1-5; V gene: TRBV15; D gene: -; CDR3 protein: CATSRVDDRNQPQHF; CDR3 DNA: TGTGCCACCAGCAGAGTCGATGACAGAAATCAGCCCCAGCATTTT
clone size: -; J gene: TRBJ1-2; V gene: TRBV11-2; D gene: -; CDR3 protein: CASSLVRVVEANYGYTF; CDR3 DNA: TGTGCCAGCAGCTTAGTGCGAGTGGTCGAAGCTAACTATGGCTACACCTTC
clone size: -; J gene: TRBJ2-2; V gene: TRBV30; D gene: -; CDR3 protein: CAWSVQEQLITGELFF; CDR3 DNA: TGTGCCTGGAGTGTACAGGAACAGTTAATAACCGGGGAGCTGTTTTTT
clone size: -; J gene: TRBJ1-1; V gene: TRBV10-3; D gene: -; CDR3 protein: CAISETPLRTEAFF; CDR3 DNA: TGTGCCATCAGTGAGACTCCATTGCGCACTGAAGCTTTCTTT
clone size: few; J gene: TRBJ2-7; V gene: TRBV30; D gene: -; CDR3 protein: CAWRGVQGFDEQYF; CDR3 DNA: TGTGCCTGGAGAGGAGTCCAGGGGTTCGACGAGCAGTACTTC
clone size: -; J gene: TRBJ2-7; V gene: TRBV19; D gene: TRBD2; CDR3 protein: CASSIKASGAYEQYF; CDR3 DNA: TGTGCCAGTAGTATTAAGGCTAGCGGGGCCTACGAGCAGTACTTC
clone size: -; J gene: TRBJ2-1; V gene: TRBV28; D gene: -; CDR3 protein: CASSPAGDSYNEQFF; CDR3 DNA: TGTGCCAGCAGCCCGGCAGGGGATTCCTACAATGAGCAGTTCTTC
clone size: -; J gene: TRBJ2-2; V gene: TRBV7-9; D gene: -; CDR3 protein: CASSFQGGELFF; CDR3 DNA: TGTGCCAGCAGCTTCCAGGGCGGGGAGCTGTTTTTT
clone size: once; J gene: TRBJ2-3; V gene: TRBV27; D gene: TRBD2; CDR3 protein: CASSSGGARTDTQYF; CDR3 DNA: TGTGCCAGCAGTTCGGGGGGGGCGAGAACAGATACGCAGTATTTT
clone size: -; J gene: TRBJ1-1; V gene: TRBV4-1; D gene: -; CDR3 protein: CVSSPTQGQANTEAFF; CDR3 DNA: TGCGTCAGCAGCCCCACCCAGGGGCAGGCGAACACTGAAGCTTTCTTT
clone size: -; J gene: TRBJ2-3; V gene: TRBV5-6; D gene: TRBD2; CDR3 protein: CASSLRLSLAGGRTDTQYF; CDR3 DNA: TGTGCCAGCAGCTTACGACTGAGCCTAGCGGGGGGCCGGACAGATACGCAGTATTTT
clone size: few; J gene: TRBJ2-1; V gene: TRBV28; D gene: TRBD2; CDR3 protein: CASSSLAGENEQFF; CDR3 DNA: TGTGCCAGCAGTTCTCTAGCGGGAGAGAATGAGCAGTTCTTC
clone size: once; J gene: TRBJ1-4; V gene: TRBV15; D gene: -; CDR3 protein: CATSQRGGAEWSEKLFF; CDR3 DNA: TGTGCCACCAGCCAACGGGGGGGCGCGGAGTGGTCTGAAAAACTGTTTTTT
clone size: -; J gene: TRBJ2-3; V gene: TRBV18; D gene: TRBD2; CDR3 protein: CASSLAGSVTDTQYF; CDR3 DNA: TGTGCCAGCTCATTAGCGGGAAGCGTCACAGATACGCAGTATTTT
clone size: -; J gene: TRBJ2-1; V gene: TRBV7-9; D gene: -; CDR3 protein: CASSLIGGSLQFF; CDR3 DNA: TGTGCCAGCAGCTTAATTGGGGGGAGCCTTCAGTTCTTC
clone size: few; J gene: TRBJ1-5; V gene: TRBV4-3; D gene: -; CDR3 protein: CASSQTGNQPQHF; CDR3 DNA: TGCGCCAGCAGCCAAACAGGGAATCAGCCCCAGCATTTT
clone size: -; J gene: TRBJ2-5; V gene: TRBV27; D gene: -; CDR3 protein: CASSPIPRETQYF; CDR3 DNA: TGTGCCAGCAGTCCCATCCCCCGGGAGACCCAGTACTTC
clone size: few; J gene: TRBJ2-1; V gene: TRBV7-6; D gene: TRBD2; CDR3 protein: CASRGLADNEQFF; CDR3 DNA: TGTGCCAGCAGGGGACTAGCGGACAATGAGCAGTTCTTC
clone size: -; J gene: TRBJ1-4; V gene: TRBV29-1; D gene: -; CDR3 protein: CSVAGGGGEKLFF; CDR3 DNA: TGCAGCGTTGCGGGGGGCGGGGGTGAAAAACTGTTTTTT
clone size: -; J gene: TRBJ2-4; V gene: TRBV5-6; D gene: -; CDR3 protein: CASSLVVSGRPQYF; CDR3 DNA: TGTGCCAGCAGCTTGGTAGTTTCAGGGCGCCCCCAGTACTTC
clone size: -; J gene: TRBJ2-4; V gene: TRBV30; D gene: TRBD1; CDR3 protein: CAHGQGLTNIQYF; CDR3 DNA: TGTGCCCATGGACAGGGGCTTACAAACATTCAGTACTTC
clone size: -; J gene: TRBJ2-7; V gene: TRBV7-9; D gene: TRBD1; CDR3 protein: CASTDYPKGDRVYEQYF; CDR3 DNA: TGTGCCAGCACCGATTACCCGAAGGGGGACAGGGTCTACGAGCAGTACTTC
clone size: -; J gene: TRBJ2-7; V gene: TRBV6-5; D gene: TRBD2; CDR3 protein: CASSPGLAGPYEQYF; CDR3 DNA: TGTGCCAGCAGTCCGGGACTAGCGGGCCCCTACGAGCAGTACTTC
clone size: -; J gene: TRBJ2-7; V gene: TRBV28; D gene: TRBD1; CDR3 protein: CASRRRGGDRAYEQYF; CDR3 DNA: TGTGCCAGCAGGCGTAGGGGTGGGGACAGGGCCTACGAGCAGTACTTC
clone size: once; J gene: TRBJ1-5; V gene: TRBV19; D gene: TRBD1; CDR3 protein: CASSRTRTGLNQPQHF; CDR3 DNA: TGTGCCAGTAGTCGTACTCGGACAGGGCTAAATCAGCCCCAGCATTTT
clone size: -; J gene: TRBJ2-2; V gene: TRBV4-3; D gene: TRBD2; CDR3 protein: CASSQDATSGLPGELFF; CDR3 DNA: TGCGCCAGCAGCCAAGATGCAACTAGCGGGCTACCCGGGGAGCTGTTTTTT
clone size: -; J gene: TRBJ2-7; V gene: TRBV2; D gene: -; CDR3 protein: CASSPSTRGEQYF; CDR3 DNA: TGTGCCAGCAGCCCCTCCACGCGGGGTGAGCAGTACTTC
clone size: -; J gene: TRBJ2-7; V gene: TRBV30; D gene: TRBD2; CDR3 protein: CAWSRAGLAERLPPYEQYF; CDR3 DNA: TGTGCCTGGAGTAGGGCAGGACTAGCGGAGCGCCTACCCCCCTACGAGCAGTACTTC
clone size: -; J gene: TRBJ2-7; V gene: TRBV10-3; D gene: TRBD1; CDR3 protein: CAISVTGAEQYF; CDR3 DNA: TGTGCCATCAGTGTGACAGGGGCCGAGCAGTACTTC
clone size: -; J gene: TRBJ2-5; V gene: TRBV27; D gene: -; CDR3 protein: CASSLIGGTVQTQYF; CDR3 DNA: TGTGCCAGCAGTTTAATTGGGGGGACGGTGCAGACCCAGTACTTC